The 10 T cell receptor beta chains below come from one sample, sequenced in a study of blood T cell repertoires in COVID-19. Profiled with immunoSEQ multiplex PCR; TCRdb holds only in-frame clones, not every one. The table has around 250,000 clones, around four fifths seen once. The sequenced material came from peripheral blood. The receptors derive from a man aged 40-55 years with active or convalescent COVID-19.

This chain links TRBV19 with TRBJ2-1; TRBD1 might be the D (6 bases). The CDR3 consists of 14 residues. CDR1 and CDR2 from the germline V gene are LNHDA and SQIVND (reference sequence). Trimming pared 5 bases from V and 7 bases from J, leaving 15 bases between. Written as DNA, the CDR3 is TGTGCCAGTAGTCAGGGGCGTTTAGGGAATGAGCAGTTCTTC. Its translation is CASSQGRLGNEQFF.

This clone was detected once. The chain links TRBV28 to TRBJ1-3; D remains ambiguous. V was pared by 11 bases and J by 3 bases, with 20 bases between. CDR1 MDHEN and CDR2 SYDVKM come from the germline V gene. The CDR3 consists of 15 residues. CDR3 DNA: TGTGCCTCAAACACAAAAACCCCGGGTGGAAACACCATATATTTT. Translated: CASNTKTPGGNTIYF. The full variable domain, with the rest looked up from reference TRBV28 and TRBJ1-3, is DVKVTQSSRYLVKRTGEKVFLECVQDMDHENMFWYRQDPGLGLRLIYFSYDVKMKEKGDIPEGYSVSREKKERFSLILESASTNQTSMYLCASNTKTPGGNTIYFGEGSWLTVV.

The chain joins TRBV2 to TRBJ2-7; 7 bases align to TRBD2. The CDR3 is made up of 13 amino acids. J lost 0 bases, V lost 6 bases, and 2 bases had no gene match. Germline CDR1 is SNHLY and CDR2 is FYNNEI. The CDR3 here is CASRSSGSYEQYF. CDR3 sequence (DNA): TGTGCCAGCAGATCTAGCGGCTCCTACGAGCAGTACTTC.

This clone appeared once. V gene TRBV28 combines with J gene TRBJ2-6; no definite D call. CDR1 and CDR2 from the germline V gene are MDHEN and SYDVKM. V was shortened by 8 bases and J by 4 bases, with 3 bases between the two germline ends. The CDR3 totals 11 residues. The CDR3, as DNA: TGTGCCAGCCTGGGGGCCAACGTCCTGACTTTC. Protein: CASLGANVLTF.

The chain recombines TRBV5-1 with TRBJ1-2; 7 bases align to TRBD1. Trimming took 9 bases from V and 4 from J; bases not matched to a gene: 9. The germline CDR1 and CDR2 sequences are SGHRS and YFSETQ. CDR3 length: 13 amino acids. The CDR3 DNA reads as TGCGCCACTGCTACCGGGACAGCCTATGGCTACACCTTC. This translates into CATATGTAYGYTF.

The chain combines TRBV3-1 (or the pseudogene TRBV3-2) with TRBJ2-3; perhaps TRBD2 as D (5 bases). Trimming stripped 0 bases from V and 2 bases from J, with 9 bases between. Germline V gene data show CDR1 as LGHDT and CDR2 as YNNKEL (reference sequence). The CDR3 spans 15 residues. The CDR3 is CASSQDSSTTDTQYF. The CDR3 DNA reads TGTGCCAGCAGCCAAGATTCTAGCACCACAGATACGCAGTATTTT.

The chain joins TRBV4-2 to TRBJ1-2, with a tentative D call TRBD1 (5 bases). Germline CDR1 and CDR2: LGHNA and YNFKEQ. This CDR3 region has 17 residues. V was trimmed by 2 bases and J by 4 bases, leaving 20 bases between them. This chain's CDR3 is CASSQSLLVGEVYGYTF. The CDR3 DNA reads as TGTGCCAGCAGCCAATCCCTTTTGGTAGGGGAGGTCTATGGCTACACCTTC.

This chain connects TRBV6-6 to TRBJ1-5; a possible D gene is TRBD1 (6 bases). The CDR3 extends over 13 amino acids. Trimming stripped 7 bases from V and 4 bases from J, with 11 bases between. The V gene's germline CDR1 is MNHNY and CDR2 SVGAGI (reference sequence). The CDR3 here is CASTRTENQPQHF. The DNA for the CDR3 is TGTGCCAGCACTAGGACAGAAAATCAGCCCCAGCATTTT.

V and J are TRBV11-2 and TRBJ1-2; unclear D gene. The germline CDR1 and CDR2 sequences are SGHAT and FQNNGV. The CDR3 length is 16 residues. Trimming cost V 3 bases and J 0 bases, with 14 bases left between them. The CDR3 DNA reads TGTGCCAGCAGCTTCACTAGAGCGCTGTCTAACTATGGCTACACCTTC. This codes for CASSFTRALSNYGYTF.

The chain joins TRBV9 to TRBJ2-3; possibly TRBD2 for D (5 bases). V lost 4 bases and J 6 bases, leaving 15 bases between the germline ends. The germline CDR1 and CDR2 sequences are SGDLS and YYNGEE. This CDR3 has 14 residues. The CDR3 spells CASSPRLAPDTQYF. The CDR3 nucleotides read TGTGCCAGCAGCCCTCGGCTAGCCCCGGATACGCAGTATTTT. The variable domain in full, with the rest retrieved from reference TRBV9 and TRBJ2-3, is DSGVTQTPKHLITATGQRVTLRCSPRSGDLSVYWYQQSLDQGLQFLIQYYNGEERAKGNILERFSAQQFPDLHSELNLSSLELGDSALYFCASSPRLAPDTQYFGPGTRLTVL.